One sample yielded the 29 T cell receptor beta chains listed below, sequenced in a study of Ad26.COV2.S vaccination and SARS-CoV-2 variants. Assay used: immunoSEQ multiplex PCR; TCRdb lists only in-frame clones, some missing. The sample lists about 460,000 clones, nearly 90% occurring once. The treatment here: around 19 received Ad26.COV2.S at low or high dose, single or two shots; five or six received placebo; per-sample allocation not given. Samples came from day 63 after the first vaccine or placebo injection. This specimen was peripheral blood, taken in a trial of Ad26.COV2.S vaccine versus placebo. The receptors derive from a person aged 18-60 years who received the Ad26.COV2.S COVID-19 vaccine or a placebo.

The chain carries TRBV18 and TRBJ1-1, with TRBD1 matching 10 bases. CDR3 size: 16 residues. Germline assignment: CDR1 KGHSH and CDR2 LQKENI. The trim removed 3 bases at V and 4 bases at J, leaving 8 bases unmatched. The CDR3 spells CASSPDRGLMGTEAFF. In DNA, the CDR3 is TGTGCCAGCTCACCCGACAGGGGGCTTATGGGCACTGAAGCTTTCTTT.

The V call is TRBV9, the J call TRBJ1-2, with 7 bases lining up with TRBD1. Germline values: CDR1 SGDLS, CDR2 YYNGEE. The ends lost 4 bases at V and 6 bases at J; junction bases unmatched: 6. The CDR3 is 13 amino acids. The CDR3: CASSPTGIDGYTF. Here the CDR3 DNA reads TGTGCCAGCAGCCCGACAGGGATCGATGGCTACACCTTC.

The genes are TRBV14 and TRBJ1-1; D is unclear. The V gene's germline CDR1 is SGHDN and CDR2 FVKESK. V was clipped by 11 bases and J by 6 bases, with 22 bases between them. The CDR3 sequence is 14 residues long. The CDR3 DNA follows: TGTGCCCAGCTGGTGGAAATTAAACTCTCTGAAGCTTTCTTT. The encoded protein is CAQLVEIKLSEAFF.

V is TRBV19 and J is TRBJ2-3; 13 bases fit TRBD2. This CDR3 region has 15 residues. Germline V lookup: CDR1 LNHDA, CDR2 SQIVND (reference sequence). The trim removed 6 bases at V and 4 bases at J, leaving 4 bases unmatched. Here the CDR3 reads CASRGTSGRADTQYF. For the CDR3, the DNA is TGTGCCAGTAGGGGAACTAGCGGGAGGGCAGATACGCAGTATTTT.

The chain couples TRBV4-3 to TRBJ2-3; TRBD2 might be the D (7 bases). From germline, CDR1 is LGHNA and CDR2 YSLEER. The CDR3 runs to 15 residues. V lost 0 bases, J lost 5 bases, and 12 bases lay in between. CDR3 amino acids: CASSQDGGGQDTQYF. DNA for the CDR3: TGCGCCAGCAGCCAAGATGGGGGGGGCCAAGATACGCAGTATTTT.

V and J are TRBV7-2 and TRBJ2-3; D gene unclear. The CDR3 has 18 amino acids. The V gene's germline CDR1 is SGHTA and CDR2 FQGNSA. Trimming took 5 bases from V and 2 from J, leaving 23 bases between them. The CDR3 DNA reads as TGTGCCAGCAGCCCAGAGACGGGCTTCGCTACCAACACAGATACGCAGTATTTT. Amino acids: CASSPETGFATNTDTQYF.

The rearrangement uses TRBV7-8 and TRBJ2-7, with D perhaps being TRBD1 or TRBD2 (5 bases each). Germline CDR1 reads SGHVS; CDR2 reads FQNEAQ. Deletions cut 3 bases from V and 5 bases from J, with 11 bases between. This CDR3 comprises 13 residues. CDR3 DNA sequence: TGTGCCAGCAGCTTTTCGGGGCTAGACGAGCAGTACTTC. Its protein product is CASSFSGLDEQYF. The whole variable domain, remainder taken from reference TRBV7-8 and TRBJ2-7, is GAGVSQSPRYKVAKRGQDVALRCDPISGHVSLFWYQQALGQGPEFLTYFQNEAQLDKSGLPSDRFFAERPEGSVSTLKIQRTQQEDSAVYLCASSFSGLDEQYFGPGTRLTVT.

J is TRBJ1-2 and V is TRBV2; D is unclear. The CDR3 has 11 residues. The germline V and J ends were trimmed by 1 base and 5 bases, with 2 bases remaining between them. Per germline, CDR1 SNHLY and CDR2 FYNNEI. CDR3 nucleotide sequence: TGTGCCAGCAGTGAAGGGTATGGCTACACCTTC. Its translation is CASSEGYGYTF.

The rearrangement uses TRBV11-1 and TRBJ2-2; maybe TRBD2 (6 bases). This CDR3 region has 16 residues. Trimming stripped 4 bases from V and 0 bases from J, with 12 bases between. The germline CDR1 and CDR2 sequences are SGHAT and FQDESV (reference sequence). DNA for the CDR3: TGTGCCAGCAGCTCGCAGGGAGGAGCGAACACCGGGGAGCTGTTTTTT. This sequence encodes CASSSQGGANTGELFF.

The chain uses TRBV27 and TRBJ2-7; 10 bases fit TRBD2. Looked up from germline, CDR1 is MNHEY and CDR2 is SMNVEV (reference sequence). V lost 0 bases and J lost 2; bases outside the gene matches: 4. The CDR3 runs 16 residues. CDR3 protein: CASSLSKLAGAYEQYF. For the CDR3, the DNA is TGTGCCAGCAGTTTATCGAAGCTAGCGGGGGCCTACGAGCAGTACTTC.

V usage is TRBV14 and J usage is TRBJ2-5, with 7 bases lining up with TRBD1. This CDR3 has 20 amino acids. CDR1 SGHDN and CDR2 FVKESK come from the germline V gene. The trim removed 0 bases at V and 1 base at J, leaving 17 bases unmatched. Written as DNA, the CDR3 is TGTGCCAGCAGCCAAGATGGGATTTTCAGGGACAGCGTCATCCAAGAGACCCAGTACTTC. Its translation: CASSQDGIFRDSVIQETQYF.

This sequence joins TRBV3-1 (or the pseudogene TRBV3-2) and TRBJ2-3; unclear D gene. Deletions cut 5 bases from V and 5 bases from J, with 8 bases between. The CDR3 contains 12 residues. In germline, CDR1 is LGHDT, CDR2 YNNKEL (reference sequence). The CDR3 loop reads CASSTQRDTQYF. Here the CDR3 DNA reads TGTGCCAGCAGCACTCAGAGAGATACGCAGTATTTT.

The chain carries TRBV6-5 and TRBJ2-3; tentatively, D is TRBD1 (5 bases). CDR1 and CDR2 (germline): MNHEY, SVGAGI. Trimming shortened V by 3 bases and J by 6 bases, and 19 bases separated the two germline ends. This CDR3 has 16 amino acids. CDR3 sequence (DNA): TGTGCCAGCAGTTATACCCGACCATCTGCAGGGGATACGCAGTATTTT. Protein sequence: CASSYTRPSAGDTQYF.

This chain uses TRBV4-1 with TRBJ1-5; weak D call: TRBD1 (6 bases). Germline V CDR1 and CDR2: MGHRA, YSYEKL. The germline V and J ends were trimmed by 4 bases and 7 bases, with 14 bases remaining between them. CDR3 length: 14 residues. Here the CDR3 DNA reads TGCGCCAGCAGCCCTCTGGGGGGGGGCCAGCCCCAGCATTTT. Translated: CASSPLGGGQPQHF.

This rearrangement joins TRBV7-3 to TRBJ2-3, with D perhaps TRBD1 (5 bases). The CDR3 runs to 15 residues. V shed 1 base and J shed 2 bases, with 10 bases lying between them. Germline CDR1 and CDR2: SGHTA and FQGTGA. The DNA of the CDR3 is TGTGCCAGCAGCTTAATGGGGCGGTTCACAGATACGCAGTATTTT. Translating gives CASSLMGRFTDTQYF. Looking up the rest from reference TRBV7-3 and TRBJ2-3 gives the full variable domain: GAGVSQTPSNKVTEKGKYVELRCDPISGHTALYWYRQSLGQGPEFLIYFQGTGAADDSGLPNDRFFAVRPEGSVSTLKIQRTERGDSAVYLCASSLMGRFTDTQYFGPGTRLTVL.

The rearrangement uses TRBV9 and TRBJ2-3; 8 bases line up with TRBD2. Germline V CDR1 and CDR2: SGDLS, YYNGEE. CDR3 length: 16 amino acids. V lost 4 bases, J lost 2 bases, and 9 bases stayed unmatched. The CDR3 DNA sequence: TGTGCCAGCAGCCCCAGAGGTAGCGGGGACACAGATACGCAGTATTTT. As protein: CASSPRGSGDTDTQYF.

This clone has just one count. This chain connects TRBV7-6 to TRBJ2-2, with D tentatively TRBD1 or TRBD2 (5 bases each). V was shortened by 1 base and J by 6 bases, with 15 bases between the two germline ends. Germline values: CDR1 SGHVS, CDR2 FNYEAQ. The CDR3 covers 16 residues. The chain's CDR3 is CASSLGAGGEAGELFF. CDR3 DNA sequence: TGTGCCAGCAGCTTAGGCGCTGGGGGTGAGGCCGGGGAGCTGTTTTTT.

V and J are TRBV5-4 and TRBJ2-4; TRBD2 matches at 14 bases. Germline V gene sequence: CDR1 SGHNT, CDR2 YYREEE (reference sequence). The ends lost 4 bases at V and 7 bases at J; junction bases unmatched: 10. The CDR3 covers 17 residues. Here the CDR3 reads CASSPKSTSGRDNIQYF. CDR3 in DNA: TGTGCCAGCAGCCCAAAATCGACTAGCGGGAGGGATAACATTCAGTACTTC.

The chain links TRBV6-5 to TRBJ2-7; D is possibly TRBD2 (6 bases). Germline CDR1 reads MNHEY; CDR2 reads SVGAGI. This CDR3 is built from 15 residues. Trimming pared 6 bases from V and 2 bases from J, leaving 17 bases between. CDR3 sequence (DNA): TGTGCCAGCAGGAACAGTTTGCGGGGAACCTACGAGCAGTACTTC. Protein: CASRNSLRGTYEQYF.

Concerning this clone: Since a much larger clone is just one base distant, this may be a read error. The same CDR3 also results from other DNA sequences found in this sample. The gene calls are TRBV2 and TRBJ2-7; TRBD2 matches 10 bases. The CDR3 is made up of 14 amino acids. Germline-derived CDR1 and CDR2 are SNHLY and FYNNEI. CDR3 amino acids: CATILAGTSYEQYF. The CDR3 region has the DNA TGTGCCACCATACTAGCGGGGACCTCCTACGAGCAGTATTTC.

The J gene is TRBJ2-1, the V gene TRBV9; D is unclear. Germline V lookup: CDR1 SGDLS, CDR2 YYNGEE. The V end lost 2 bases, the J end lost 9 bases, and 18 bases lay between the germline ends. The CDR3 spans 15 residues. The DNA for the CDR3 is TGTGCCAGCAGCGTTAGCTCTCTCCAAAGCTCTGAGCAGTTCTTC. Amino acid sequence: CASSVSSLQSSEQFF.

The chain couples TRBV30 to TRBJ1-5; 9 bases fit TRBD1. The CDR3 length is 14 residues. The germline V gene has CDR1 GTSNPN and CDR2 SVGIG (reference sequence). V shed 1 base and J 4 bases; nucleotides not matched to a gene: 2. The CDR3 protein is CAWSGQGGNQPQHF. The DNA for the CDR3 is TGTGCCTGGAGTGGACAGGGGGGGAATCAGCCCCAGCATTTT.

As DNA, the CDR3 is TGCAGTTACCCCTGGGGAGATACGCAGTATTTT. Its translation: CSYPWGDTQYF. The chain couples TRBV29-1 to TRBJ2-3; D uncertain. The germline gives CDR1 SQVTM, CDR2 ANQGSEA. The length of the CDR3 is 11 residues.

V and J are TRBV29-1 and TRBJ1-2, with D perhaps TRBD1 (5 bases). The CDR3 extends over 13 amino acids. V lost 7 bases, J lost 2 bases, and 14 bases lay in between. Germline CDR1 and CDR2: SQVTM and ANQGSEA. CDR3 in DNA: TGCAGCGCCCGCGACAGTATGAACTATGGCTACACCTTC. It encodes CSARDSMNYGYTF.

CDR3 loop: CASSLSAGRQETQYF. CDR3 coding DNA: TGTGCCAGCAGCTTATCAGCGGGGCGACAAGAGACCCAGTACTTC. This sequence joins TRBV7-9 and TRBJ2-5, with TRBD2 identical over 7 bases. Trimming took 2 bases from V and 2 from J; bases not matched to a gene: 5. Germline CDR1 SEHNR, CDR2 FQNEAQ (reference sequence). The CDR3 extends over 15 amino acids.

The V and J genes are TRBV27 and TRBJ2-7; possible D gene TRBD1, 5 bases. The germline V gene has CDR1 MNHEY and CDR2 SMNVEV (reference sequence). The CDR3 covers 13 residues. V was shortened by 5 bases and J by 6 bases, with 14 bases between the two germline ends. The CDR3 here is CASSTVDSVEQYF. The CDR3 bases are TGTGCCAGCAGTACGGTCGACAGCGTCGAGCAGTACTTC.

This chain joins TRBV2 and TRBJ1-2, with a weak D call TRBD1 (6 bases). The CDR3 totals 13 residues. With 5 bases removed from V and 7 bases from J, the gap between germline ends came to 14 bases. The germline V gene encodes CDR1 SNHLY and CDR2 FYNNEI. The CDR3 nucleotides are TGTGCCAGCAGTTCAGGGGTTTTCTTTGGCTACACCTTC. Protein: CASSSGVFFGYTF.

The V and J genes are TRBV18 and TRBJ2-7; D call uncertain. The CDR3 covers 13 residues. The germline V gene has CDR1 KGHSH and CDR2 LQKENI. The V gene lost 0 bases and the J gene lost 7 bases, with 10 bases spanning the gap. CDR3 protein: CASSPPTTREQYF. The CDR3 bases are TGTGCCAGCTCACCACCAACTACCCGGGAGCAGTACTTC.

The J gene is TRBJ2-7, the V gene TRBV6-6, with 12 bases identical to TRBD2. V shed 6 bases and J 4 bases; nucleotides not matched to a gene: 10. The CDR3 spans 16 residues. Germline V gene sequence: CDR1 MNHNY, CDR2 SVGAGI (reference sequence). In DNA form, the CDR3 reads TGTGCCAGCAGCTCCCCAGGACTAGCGGGACATTACGAGCAGTACTTC. Its protein is CASSSPGLAGHYEQYF.